Following are 17 T cell receptor beta chains from one sample sequenced in a study of patients and donors after allogeneic stem cell transplantation. TCRdb passed the RT-PCR reads through MiXCR, listing each CDR3 protein once. The table shows tens of thousands of distinct CDR3 sequences, with 6.8% occurring only once. Sequenced input: blood, either unsorted or a sorted T cell fraction (not recorded which). The receptors stem from a human donor who was either an allogeneic HSCT recipient or a stem cell or donor lymphocyte infusion donor (not recorded which). It is not recorded whose cells these are; they may come from a transplant donor.

This clonotype was recorded many times. For the CDR3, the DNA is TGCAGTGCTCCCACCCCGACAGGGAACACTGAAGCTTTCTTT. It is translated as CSAPTPTGNTEAFF. The rearrangement joins TRBV20-1 to TRBJ1-1; TRBD1 is a possible D gene (6 bases). V lost 5 bases and J 1 base, leaving 14 bases between the germline ends. CDR3 length equals 14 residues. Germline CDR1 and CDR2: DFQATT and SNEGSKA (reference sequence).

In its sample, this clonotype was seen many times. The chain has TRBV12-3 or TRBV12-4 and TRBJ1-1; 8 bases are shared with TRBD1. The CDR3 is 13 amino acids. V was clipped by 4 bases and J by 5 bases; unmatched bases: 3. CDR3: CASSSNRGTEAFF. Here the CDR3 DNA reads TGTGCCAGCAGTTCCAACAGGGGGACTGAAGCTTTCTTT.

This clonotype was counted many times. The CDR3 here is CASKGVAGLPFQYF. The CDR3 DNA is TGTGCCAGCAAGGGTGTAGCGGGGCTTCCTTTTCAGTACTTC. V usage is TRBV6-2 or TRBV6-3 and J usage is TRBJ2-7, with 8 bases fitting TRBD2. The trim removed 7 bases at V and 10 bases at J, leaving 15 bases unmatched. CDR1 is MNHEY, CDR2 SVGEGT, per germline. The CDR3 has 14 residues.

About this clonotype: A read error may be the cause here, since a much bigger clone is one base away. The V gene is TRBV4-3, the J gene TRBJ2-1; D assignment may be TRBD1 or TRBD2 (5 bases each). Germline CDR1 and CDR2: LGHNA and YSLEER. The CDR3 is made up of 12 amino acids. The chain's CDR3 is CSSSQDYWDHTF. The CDR3 coding sequence is TGCTCCAGCAGCCAAGATTACTGGGACCACACCTTC.

This clonotype was observed a few times. This chain connects TRBV19 to TRBJ1-2, with TRBD1 matching 9 bases. CDR3 length equals 16 residues. CDR1 is LNHDA and CDR2 is SQIVND in the germline V gene (reference sequence). With V trimmed by 1 base and J by 4 bases, 7 bases remained unmatched. CDR3 loop: CASSIGTGALVYGYTF. The DNA of the CDR3 is TGTGCCAGTAGTATAGGGACAGGGGCGCTGGTCTATGGCTACACCTTC.

The chain links TRBV19 to TRBJ2-7; 9 bases are shared with TRBD1. CDR1 and CDR2 from the germline V gene are LNHDA and SQIVND (reference sequence). The CDR3 covers 16 residues. V lost 3 bases to trimming and J lost 2 bases; unmatched junction nucleotides: 8. Here the CDR3 reads CASSIPGQGKPYEQYF. CDR3 coding DNA: TGTGCCAGTAGTATCCCCGGACAGGGGAAACCCTACGAGCAGTACTTC.

A few counts support this clonotype. The chain uses TRBV7-8 and TRBJ2-1, with D perhaps assigned TRBD1 or TRBD2 (5 bases each). The V gene lost 3 bases and the J gene lost 2 bases, with 14 bases spanning the gap. This CDR3 has 16 amino acids. In germline, CDR1 is SGHVS, CDR2 FQNEAQ. CDR3 nucleotide sequence: TGTGCCAGCAGCTTCCGGACAAGAGGGGCCTACAATGAGCAGTTCTTC. It yields the protein CASSFRTRGAYNEQFF.

This clonotype showed up many times. The chain couples TRBV7-3 to TRBJ1-1, with D unclear. This CDR3 has 12 amino acids. Trimming removed 6 bases at V and 3 bases at J, with 8 bases between. CDR1 is SGHTA, CDR2 FQGTGA, per germline. CDR3 protein: CASRIKDTEAFF. CDR3 sequence (DNA): TGTGCCAGCAGAATAAAGGACACTGAAGCTTTCTTT.

This clonotype has a count of ten or more. The chain carries TRBV12-3 or TRBV12-4 and TRBJ1-2, with D perhaps matching TRBD1 (6 bases). V was clipped by 7 bases and J by 8 bases, with 11 bases between them. The CDR3 sequence is 11 residues long. In DNA, the CDR3 is TGTGCCAGCAAGGGACATCCGGGCTACACCTTC. It specifies CASKGHPGYTF.

In this sample, this clonotype turned up many times. The V gene is TRBV12-3 or TRBV12-4, the J gene TRBJ2-3; 8 bases match TRBD2. V dropped 4 bases and J dropped 3; count of bases not matched to a gene: 6. The CDR3 is 15 residues long. CDR3 loop: CASSSSGSATDTQYF. DNA of the CDR3: TGTGCCAGCAGTTCGAGCGGGAGCGCTACAGATACGCAGTATTTT.

This clonotype was counted only a few times. The gene calls are TRBV6-5 and TRBJ2-7; the match to TRBD2 covers 10 bases. The CDR3 extends over 14 amino acids. Germline assignment: CDR1 MNHEY and CDR2 SVGAGI. V was clipped by 6 bases and J by 6 bases; unmatched bases: 8. CDR3 sequence (DNA): TGTGCCAGCAGAAGATCTAGCGGGAGTCGCGAGCAGTACTTC. Protein sequence: CASRRSSGSREQYF.

This clonotype was counted many times. The CDR3 DNA reads TGTGCCAGCAGCTTTGGTGGGGACCGGCCCCAGCATTTT. Amino acid sequence: CASSFGGDRPQHF. This rearrangement joins TRBV28 to TRBJ1-5, with D possibly matching TRBD1 (5 bases). Germline values: CDR1 MDHEN, CDR2 SYDVKM. The CDR3 is made up of 13 amino acids. The V gene lost 6 bases and the J gene lost 9 bases, with 15 bases spanning the gap.

This clonotype was seen at least ten times. The CDR3 DNA sequence: TGTGCCAGCAGCTCCGGATTCAACTATGGCTACACCTTC. It encodes CASSSGFNYGYTF. The J gene is TRBJ1-2, the V gene TRBV5-4; the D is unclear. Germline CDR1 and CDR2: SGHNT and YYREEE (reference sequence). This CDR3 spans 13 amino acids. Trimming removed 3 bases from V and 2 bases from J, with 8 bases in between. Together with reference TRBV5-4 and TRBJ1-2, the CDR3 gives the full variable domain: ETGVTQSPTHLIKTRGQQVTLRCSSQSGHNTVSWYQQALGQGPQFIFQYYREEENGRGNFPPRFSGLQFPNYSSELNVNALELDDSALYLCASSSGFNYGYTFGSGTRLTVV.

In its sample, this clonotype ranks as medium-sized (0.01 to 0.1%). The chain recombines TRBV12-3 or TRBV12-4 with TRBJ2-1; D is unclear. CDR3 length: 13 residues. V lost 6 bases and J 6 bases, leaving 12 bases between the germline ends. In DNA form, the CDR3 reads TGTGCCAGCAGCCTTAGTGTGGGCAATGAGCAGTTCTTC. Translating it yields CASSLSVGNEQFF.

This clonotype was picked up a small number of times. This chain uses TRBV28 with TRBJ2-1, with D unclear. The CDR3 has 16 amino acids. The germline V gene has CDR1 MDHEN and CDR2 SYDVKM. Deletions cut 2 bases from V and 4 bases from J, with 15 bases between. The CDR3 bases are TGTGCCAGCAGTTTACCCTGGCAGGCCTTATACAATGAGCAGTTCTTC. Protein sequence: CASSLPWQALYNEQFF.

This clonotype was found many times. J is TRBJ1-3 and V is TRBV28; D may be TRBD1 (6 bases). The V and J ends lost 5 bases and 4 bases respectively, with 18 bases between them. Germline V gives CDR1 MDHEN, CDR2 SYDVKM. There are 16 residues in the CDR3. The CDR3 here is CASSVYGGRWGNTIYF. CDR3 DNA: TGTGCCAGCAGTGTTTATGGGGGCAGGTGGGGAAACACCATATATTTT.

The sample holds many counts of this clonotype. The V call is TRBV12-3 or TRBV12-4, the J call TRBJ2-7; D might be TRBD1 (5 bases). Trimming took off 5 bases at V and 4 bases at J, with 18 bases between the two ends. CDR3 length: 15 residues. CDR3 DNA: TGTGCCAGCAGTGCTCCATCCCAGGGTTCGTACGAGCAGTACTTC. It encodes CASSAPSQGSYEQYF.